The following is a TCR beta chain sequence with its context. The ends lost 11 bases at V and 1 base at J; junction bases unmatched: 12. This CDR3 region has 16 residues. The germline V gene has CDR1 SNHLY and CDR2 FYNNEI. Researchers ran the PCR with 60 Vbeta and 13 Jbeta primers. Some clones are missing from TCRdb's copy, which holds only in-frame ones; the method was immunoSEQ multiplex PCR. In the table there are 100,000 to 150,000 clones, around 80% of which are singletons. The entry originates in a study of cytomegalovirus exposure and HLA in healthy donors. Across the whole study: Of several hundred genotyped donors, roughly 80% clustered with self-reported Caucasian donors.

Sequenced input: PBMCs. The chain links TRBV2 to TRBJ1-2; TRBD1 matches at 11 bases. This clonotype was sampled from a female donor in good health and CMV-seronegative. The CDR3 nucleotides are TGTGCCGGACTTGGACAGGGGGCTTGGTATAACTATGGCTACACCTTC. It codes for CAGLGQGAWYNYGYTF.